The T cell receptor beta chain under discussion was sequenced for a study of beta chain features in type 1 diabetes. Notes on the study in general: Relative to healthy donors, patients appeared to have naive, central memory and Treg TCRB repertoires that were more similar. Shortening that was moderate but significant affected the TCRB CDR3s of Type 1 diabetes patients in all four CD4+ subsets.

Expressed TCRB transcripts were sequenced after all isolated RNA was converted to cDNA. The repertoire was sequenced with immunoSEQ multiplex PCR; TCRdb's copy has only in-frame clones and lacks some. The profile shows under 50,000 clones, 66% of them singletons. There are 13 residues in the CDR3. CDR1 is LNHDA, CDR2 SQIVND, per germline (reference sequence). J was trimmed by 5 bases and V by 4 bases; bases with no gene match: 4. Notes on this clone: Its antigen is not known.

The TCR originated in a woman under 30 with type 1 diabetes. The chain recombines TRBV19 with TRBJ1-1, with 7 bases lining up with TRBD1. The sequenced sample was Tregs from blood. Here the CDR3 DNA reads TGTGCCAGTAGTACTCAGGGGGTTACTGAAGCTTTCTTT. Its translation is CASSTQGVTEAFF.